This T cell receptor beta chain derives from a study of cytomegalovirus exposure and HLA in healthy donors. Study information: The early release's HLA-typed donors yielded tens of millions of unique TCRs.

Germline V gives CDR1 MGHDK, CDR2 SYGVNS. V dropped 7 bases and J dropped 3; count of bases not matched to a gene: 5. The CDR3 is 14 residues long. 13 Jbeta primers and 60 Vbeta primers were used for the PCR. The method was immunoSEQ multiplex PCR; TCRdb's version includes in-frame clones alone and lacks a portion of them. The ten top clones account for roughly 12%, within a sample of about 52,000 clones. In nominal health when sampled, donors likely had unrecorded immune exposures nonetheless. Concerning this clone: The target antigen is unknown.

Notes on the study in general: Analysis performed later found over 15,000 TCR beta sequences associated with HLA alleles at 0.05 false discovery rate.

Sequenced sample: PBMCs. The TCR comes from a woman aged 60 to 75 in good health and CMV-seropositive. The rearrangement joins TRBV25-1 to TRBJ2-2, with TRBD2 identical over 7 bases. This CDR3 reads CASMAGVYTGELFF. The CDR3 DNA reads as TGTGCCAGCATGGCGGGGGTTTACACCGGGGAGCTGTTTTTT.